The clone carrying this T cell receptor (beta chain) has a count of ten or more. Breast cancer patients provided tissue from their axillary draining lymph nodes. This record belongs to a study of breast tumors, draining lymph nodes, adjacent tissues. MiXCR, run by TCRdb on the multiplex PCR reads, gives a single entry per CDR3 protein. The table includes approximately 190,000 distinct CDR3 sequences, roughly 31% detected once. The receptor comes from a female donor with breast cancer. Some clones in this sample may be carry-over from other donors' samples. Sequencing input: axillary lymph node tissue.

CDR3 loop: CSARLGRNYGYTF. CDR3 nucleotides: TGCAGTGCTAGACTGGGACGAAACTATGGCTACACCTTC. V usage is TRBV20-1 and J usage is TRBJ1-2; the D gene is possibly TRBD1 (5 bases). Per germline, CDR1 DFQATT and CDR2 SNEGSKA (reference sequence). The CDR3 sequence is 13 residues long. Trimming pared 2 bases from V and 2 bases from J, leaving 9 bases between.